These 20 T cell receptor beta chains were sequenced from one sample in a study of OX40 agonist ivuxolimab in advanced cancers. Sequencing was performed with immunoSEQ multiplex PCR; in TCRdb, only in-frame clones are kept and a portion is missing. The sample lists 40,000 to 55,000 clones; 90% to 95% were seen once. The material was CD4+ or CD8+ T cells sorted from blood, obtained in a trial of the OX40 agonist ivuxolimab. All receptors derive from an adult with an advanced solid tumor such as melanoma, head and neck, liver or kidney cancer.

This clone is medium-sized (0.01 to 0.1%). This chain links TRBV30 with TRBJ1-2, with a possible D match to TRBD1 (5 bases). Trimming left V 2 bases short and J 2 bases short, with 15 bases between. Germline V lookup: CDR1 GTSNPN, CDR2 SVGIG (reference sequence). The CDR3 is 15 amino acids. DNA of the CDR3: TGTGCCTGGAGTAGGATTGGGGACTTCAACTATGGCTACACCTTC. It yields the protein CAWSRIGDFNYGYTF.

The table lists this clone with a count of one. V gene TRBV7-2 combines with J gene TRBJ2-1; D is undetermined. In germline, CDR1 is SGHTA, CDR2 FQGNSA. The CDR3 sequence is 15 residues long. V was trimmed by 5 bases and J by 6 bases, leaving 17 bases between them. CDR3 residues: CASSRALNSRNEQFF. The DNA for the CDR3 is TGTGCCAGCAGCCGAGCCCTGAACTCCCGCAATGAGCAGTTCTTC.

The chain uses TRBV6-6 and TRBJ1-5, with D possibly being TRBD1 (6 bases). Germline assignment: CDR1 MNHNY and CDR2 SVGAGI (reference sequence). The germline V and J ends were trimmed by 4 bases and 3 bases, with 16 bases remaining between them. This CDR3 has 16 amino acids. Here the CDR3 DNA reads TGTGCCAGCAGTTTGTGGGGGGCAGGAGTCAATCAGCCCCAGCATTTT. This sequence encodes CASSLWGAGVNQPQHF.

The gene calls are TRBV15 and TRBJ1-4; D not certain. This CDR3 has 17 amino acids. Germline V gene lookup returns CDR1 LNHNV and CDR2 YYDKDF (reference sequence). Trimming removed 4 bases from V and 0 bases from J, with 15 bases in between. CDR3 in DNA: TGTGCCACCAGCACCACGACTATTTTTGCAACTAATGAAAAACTGTTTTTT. Its translation is CATSTTTIFATNEKLFF.

The chain employs TRBV27 and TRBJ2-7, with 11 bases lining up with TRBD1. The germline CDR1 and CDR2 sequences are MNHEY and SMNVEV (reference sequence). The CDR3 consists of 14 residues. Losses at the gene ends were 6 bases for V and 4 bases for J; bases not matched to a gene: 5. The DNA of the CDR3 is TGTGCCAGCAGCCCGGGACAGGGGGTGTACGAGCAGTACTTC. It translates to CASSPGQGVYEQYF.

The chain links TRBV2 to TRBJ2-3; the D is unclear. Deletions cut 2 bases from V and 0 bases from J, with 9 bases between. Germline CDR1 and CDR2: SNHLY and FYNNEI. The CDR3 has 15 residues. CDR3 bases: TGTGCCAGCAGTGAATACGGAACTAGCACAGATACGCAGTATTTT. It is translated as CASSEYGTSTDTQYF.

The chain joins TRBV28 to TRBJ2-2, with a weak D call TRBD2 (6 bases). The CDR3 extends over 14 amino acids. Germline V gene lookup returns CDR1 MDHEN and CDR2 SYDVKM. Deletions cut 8 bases from V and 4 bases from J, with 14 bases between. The DNA for the CDR3 is TGTGCCAGCGACCGGATGGGGGGCACCGGGGAGCTGTTTTTT. Residues: CASDRMGGTGELFF.

The rearrangement joins TRBV13 to TRBJ2-7, with D possibly matching TRBD1 (6 bases). The CDR3 totals 15 residues. V lost 5 bases and J 4 bases, leaving 18 bases between the germline ends. Germline values: CDR1 PRHDT, CDR2 FYEKMQ (reference sequence). This CDR3 reads CASSPTARGAYEQYF. The CDR3 DNA is TGTGCCAGCAGCCCTACCGCCAGGGGTGCTTACGAGCAGTACTTC.

The chain recombines TRBV11-2 with TRBJ2-7; D possibly corresponds to TRBD1 (6 bases). Germline values: CDR1 SGHAT, CDR2 FQNNGV. V lost 0 bases and J lost 2, with 11 bases in between. The CDR3 contains 15 residues. The CDR3 region is CASSLEGGIAYEQYF. CDR3 DNA sequence: TGTGCCAGCAGCTTAGAAGGGGGTATCGCCTACGAGCAGTACTTC.

The chain uses TRBV4-1 and TRBJ1-1; unclear D gene. CDR3 length: 16 residues. Trimming pared 4 bases from V and 0 bases from J, leaving 15 bases between. Per the germline V gene, CDR1 is MGHRA and CDR2 is YSYEKL. Here the CDR3 reads CASSLPAVDMNTEAFF. The CDR3 nucleotides are TGCGCCAGCAGCCTCCCGGCTGTAGACATGAACACTGAAGCTTTCTTT.

The V and J genes are TRBV7-8 and TRBJ1-5; a weak D match, TRBD1 (6 bases). V lost 5 bases and J lost 7, with 18 bases in between. Germline V gene lookup returns CDR1 SGHVS and CDR2 FQNEAQ. The CDR3 extends over 15 amino acids. CDR3 in DNA: TGTGCCAGCAGCCAAACTCAGGGGTTGCGCCAGCCCCAGCATTTT. It encodes CASSQTQGLRQPQHF. Variable domain in full (rest from reference TRBV7-8 and TRBJ1-5): GAGVSQSPRYKVAKRGQDVALRCDPISGHVSLFWYQQALGQGPEFLTYFQNEAQLDKSGLPSDRFFAERPEGSVSTLKIQRTQQEDSAVYLCASSQTQGLRQPQHFGDGTRLSIL.

This CDR3 reads CASSVAGRSSYNEQFF. The CDR3 DNA reads as TGTGCCAGCAGCGTAGCCGGCCGTAGCTCCTACAATGAGCAGTTCTTC. The chain employs TRBV9 and TRBJ2-1; D call uncertain. CDR3 length: 16 residues. V was pared by 0 bases and J by 0 bases, with 10 bases between. CDR1 and CDR2 from the germline V gene are SGDLS and YYNGEE.

The chain recombines TRBV4-1 with TRBJ2-1, with 13 bases matching TRBD2. CDR3 length equals 15 residues. V gave up 4 bases and J gave up 6 bases; unmatched junction bases: 3. Germline values: CDR1 MGHRA, CDR2 YSYEKL. The CDR3 reads CASSPGLAGSNEQFF. DNA for the CDR3: TGCGCCAGCAGCCCGGGACTAGCGGGATCCAATGAGCAGTTCTTC.

A single count supports this clone. This chain links TRBV19 with TRBJ2-1, with TRBD2 matching 9 bases. The CDR3 spans 15 residues. Per the germline V gene, CDR1 is LNHDA and CDR2 is SQIVND (reference sequence). V was pared by 5 bases and J by 8 bases, with 10 bases of the junction left unmatched. CDR3 nucleotide sequence: TGTGCCAGTAGTGAACTCGACCTAGCGGGGCATGAGCAGTTCTTC. Translating it yields CASSELDLAGHEQFF.

This chain joins TRBV29-1 and TRBJ2-3, with TRBD2 identical over 14 bases. Trimming took 4 bases from V and 0 from J; bases not matched to a gene: 21. Germline lookup yields CDR1 SQVTM and CDR2 ANQGSEA. The CDR3 totals 22 residues. Here the CDR3 reads CSVARLAGGPSPYRLSTDTQYF. The CDR3 nucleotides read TGCAGCGTTGCCCGACTAGCGGGAGGGCCGTCTCCCTACCGACTAAGCACAGATACGCAGTATTTT.

This chain links TRBV5-1 with TRBJ2-7; TRBD1 might be the D (6 bases). This CDR3 region has 15 residues. Trimming removed 4 bases at V and 2 bases at J, with 16 bases between. Germline loops: CDR1 SGHRS, CDR2 YFSETQ. As DNA, the CDR3 is TGCGCCAGCAGCCCAAGGACAGACCAGCCCTACGAGCAGTACTTC. This codes for CASSPRTDQPYEQYF.

This chain links TRBV9 with TRBJ1-1; D gene uncertain. Germline V gives CDR1 SGDLS, CDR2 YYNGEE. V was pared by 4 bases and J by 5 bases, with 15 bases between. The CDR3 is 14 amino acids. CDR3 protein: CASSPDLRKTEAFF. In nucleotides, the CDR3 is TGTGCCAGCAGCCCGGACCTAAGAAAGACTGAAGCTTTCTTT. Based on the CDR3 plus reference TRBV9 and TRBJ1-1, the full variable domain is DSGVTQTPKHLITATGQRVTLRCSPRSGDLSVYWYQQSLDQGLQFLIQYYNGEERAKGNILERFSAQQFPDLHSELNLSSLELGDSALYFCASSPDLRKTEAFFGQGTRLTVV.

The V call is TRBV28, the J call TRBJ2-7; TRBD1 matches at 10 bases. The V and J ends lost 6 bases and 3 bases, in that order; junction bases with no gene match: 5. The CDR3 runs to 14 residues. CDR1 is MDHEN and CDR2 is SYDVKM in the germline V gene. The chain's CDR3 is CASRGTGAYYEQYF. As DNA, the CDR3 is TGTGCCAGCAGAGGGACAGGGGCATACTACGAGCAGTACTTC.

This chain uses TRBV5-6 with TRBJ2-3; weak D call: TRBD1 (6 bases). This CDR3 has 15 residues. The germline V gene has CDR1 SGHDT and CDR2 YYEEEE. The V gene lost 0 bases and the J gene lost 0 bases, with 8 bases spanning the gap. CDR3 loop: CASSLGGPSTDTQYF. The CDR3 bases are TGTGCCAGCAGCTTGGGGGGGCCCAGCACAGATACGCAGTATTTT. Full variable domain (missing parts from reference TRBV5-6 and TRBJ2-3): DAGVTQSPTHLIKTRGQQVTLRCSPKSGHDTVSWYQQALGQGPQFIFQYYEEEERQRGNFPDRFSGHQFPNYSSELNVNALLLGDSALYLCASSLGGPSTDTQYFGPGTRLTVL.

The J gene is TRBJ1-4, the V gene TRBV7-6; D not resolved. CDR1 and CDR2 (germline): SGHVS, FNYEAQ. The CDR3 is made up of 18 amino acids. V lost 5 bases, J lost 6 bases, and 25 bases lay in between. Here the CDR3 reads CASSQTHREGRLDEKLFF. As DNA, the CDR3 is TGTGCCAGCAGCCAAACCCATCGTGAGGGCCGACTTGATGAAAAACTGTTTTTT.